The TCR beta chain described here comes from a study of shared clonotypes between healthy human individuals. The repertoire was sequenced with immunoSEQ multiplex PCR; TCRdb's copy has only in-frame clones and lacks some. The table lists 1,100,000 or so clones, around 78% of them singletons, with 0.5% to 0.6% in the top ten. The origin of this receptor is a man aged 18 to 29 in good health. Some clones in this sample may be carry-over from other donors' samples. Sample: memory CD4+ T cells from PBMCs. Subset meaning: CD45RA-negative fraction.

The CDR3 loop reads CASSFTGTNTEAFF. CDR3 nucleotide sequence: TGTGCCAGCAGCTTTACAGGGACGAACACTGAAGCTTTCTTT. The chain carries TRBV11-2 and TRBJ1-1; weak D call: TRBD1 (6 bases). V was cut by 3 bases and J by 1 base, with 9 bases left in between. CDR1 and CDR2 (germline): SGHAT, FQNNGV. The length of the CDR3 is 14 residues.